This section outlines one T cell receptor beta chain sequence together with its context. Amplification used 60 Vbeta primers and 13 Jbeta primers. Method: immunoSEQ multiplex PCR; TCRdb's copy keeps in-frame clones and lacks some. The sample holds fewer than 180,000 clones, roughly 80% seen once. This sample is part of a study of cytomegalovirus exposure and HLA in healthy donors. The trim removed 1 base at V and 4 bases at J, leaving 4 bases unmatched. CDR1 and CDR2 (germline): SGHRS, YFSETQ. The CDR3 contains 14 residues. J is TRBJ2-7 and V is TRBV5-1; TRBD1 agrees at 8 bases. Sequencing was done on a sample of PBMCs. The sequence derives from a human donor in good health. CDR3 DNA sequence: TGCGCCAGCAGCTTGACAGGGGGGTTGTACGAGCAGTACTTC. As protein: CASSLTGGLYEQYF.